This T cell receptor beta chain was found in a study of cytomegalovirus exposure and HLA in healthy donors. PCR employed 60 Vbeta and 13 Jbeta primers. The repertoire was sequenced with immunoSEQ multiplex PCR; TCRdb's copy has only in-frame clones and lacks some. The top ten clones hold roughly 25% of a sample with about 78,000 clones, 60% to 80% of them seen once. Findings of the study overall: The authors considered a cluster of highly shared sequence variants likely to be a sequencing artifact.

This CDR3 contains 13 residues. V dropped 4 bases and J dropped 10; count of bases not matched to a gene: 7. In germline, CDR1 is SGHNT, CDR2 YYREEE (reference sequence). Comments on this clone: The antigen is undetermined.

The sequencing sample was made of PBMCs. The chain recombines TRBV5-4 with TRBJ1-1, with 10 positions matching TRBD1. The TCR originated in a woman in her forties or fifties in good health and CMV-seropositive. The CDR3 region has the DNA TGTGCCAGCAGCCCGACTGACAGGGGGCCAGCTTTCTTT. Translated, it gives CASSPTDRGPAFF.